Shown below are 28 T cell receptor beta chains from a single sample sequenced in a study of early stage breast cancer tumors (dated 2017 in TCRdb). The library was produced with the immunoSEQ multiplex PCR assay. In TCRdb, the immuneACCESS table is reduced to in-frame sequences with V and J assigned. These tables do not hold every clone; where another copy was compared, an unresolved V gene accounts for under half, and the others remain unexplained. The sample table holds some 20,000 clones, of which around four fifths were seen once. The ten largest make up about 1.7% of the sample. The sequencing sample was made of blood. The receptor source for this set is a person aged 70 to 85 with breast cancer.

V usage is TRBV28 and J usage is TRBJ1-5; possible D gene TRBD1, 6 bases. Germline CDR1 MDHEN, CDR2 SYDVKM. The CDR3 spans 18 residues. V lost 5 bases and J 0 bases, leaving 20 bases between the germline ends. This CDR3 is CASSPLGRGSFSNQPQHF. The CDR3 DNA reads TGTGCCAGCAGTCCCCTCGGCAGGGGCTCCTTTAGCAATCAGCCCCAGCATTTT.

The gene calls are TRBV19 and TRBJ1-5, with 7 nucleotides matching TRBD1. Germline V lookup: CDR1 LNHDA, CDR2 SQIVND (reference sequence). The junction had 4 bases not matched to a gene; V was cut back by 2 bases and J by 0 bases. CDR3 size: 16 residues. CDR3 sequence reads: CASSITGVGSNQPQHF. Here the CDR3 DNA reads TGTGCCAGTAGTATAACAGGGGTGGGTAGCAATCAGCCCCAGCATTTT.

V and J are TRBV7-2 and TRBJ2-3; 10 positions agree with TRBD1. After removal of 6 bases from V and 0 bases from J, the junction contained 12 bases not matched to a gene. Germline V gene data show CDR1 as SGHTA and CDR2 as FQGNSA. This CDR3 comprises 18 residues. The CDR3 DNA is TGTGCCAGCAGAGTTAGGTCGGACAGGGGGTTCAGCACAGATACGCAGTATTTT. This sequence encodes CASRVRSDRGFSTDTQYF.

The chain has TRBV1 and TRBJ1-2; the D segment call TRBD1 is taken from the table without a DNA check. TRBV1 constitutes a pseudogene. This CDR3 has 15 residues. CDR3 coding DNA: TGCACCAGCAGCCAAGGGGACAGGGCCAGGTATGGCTACACCTTC. It encodes CTSSQGDRARYGYTF.

This clone was picked up a small number of times. V gene TRBV7-2 combines with J gene TRBJ2-7, with 9 bases that match TRBD2. This CDR3 has 17 amino acids. CDR1 SGHTA and CDR2 FQGNSA come from the germline V gene. V shed 5 bases and J 6 bases; nucleotides not matched to a gene: 17. In DNA, the CDR3 is TGTGCCAGCAGCCACTTACGAGGACGCGGGGGGGCCGGCGAGCAGTACTTC. Translation: CASSHLRGRGGAGEQYF.

The rearrangement joins TRBV7-2 to TRBJ1-4; 9 bases align to TRBD1. V lost 1 base to trimming and J lost 7 bases; unmatched junction nucleotides: 4. This CDR3 contains 15 residues. The germline CDR1 and CDR2 sequences are SGHTA and FQGNSA. This chain's CDR3 is CASSLGGQGGEKLFF. The CDR3 nucleotides are TGTGCCAGCAGCTTAGGGGGACAGGGCGGTGAAAAACTGTTTTTT. The full variable domain, completed using reference TRBV7-2 and TRBJ1-4, is GAGVSQSPSNKVTEKGKDVELRCDPISGHTALYWYRQSLGQGLEFLIYFQGNSAPDKSGLPSDRFSAERTGGSVSTLTIQRTQQEDSAVYLCASSLGGQGGEKLFFGSGTQLSVL.

The CDR3 here is CASSLDRGDTQYF. CDR3 DNA: TGTGCCAGCAGCTTAGACAGGGGAGATACGCAGTATTTT. This chain uses TRBV7-6 with TRBJ2-3; the match to TRBD1 covers 7 bases. The ends lost 1 base at V and 5 bases at J; junction bases unmatched: 0. The CDR3 loop spans 13 amino acids. The germline V gene has CDR1 SGHVS and CDR2 FNYEAQ.

The V and J genes are TRBV11-2 and TRBJ2-3; D is ambiguous. The CDR3 extends over 14 amino acids. Germline values: CDR1 SGHAT, CDR2 FQNNGV. Trimming shortened V by 5 bases and J by 0 bases, and 9 bases separated the two germline ends. The CDR3 DNA follows: TGTGCCAGCAGCCCCCCCGGGAGCACAGATACGCAGTATTTT. Protein product: CASSPPGSTDTQYF.

The chain has TRBV4-2 and TRBJ2-7, with D possibly matching TRBD2 (5 bases). Germline lookup yields CDR1 LGHNA and CDR2 YNFKEQ. V gave up 0 bases and J gave up 8 bases, with 11 bases separating them. The CDR3 sequence is 13 residues long. CDR3 sequence: CASSQDEGSKQYF. CDR3 nucleotides: TGTGCCAGCAGCCAAGACGAGGGTAGCAAGCAGTACTTC.

The chain links TRBV7-9 to TRBJ2-2; D perhaps matches TRBD1 (6 bases). V gave up 2 bases and J gave up 1 base, with 8 bases separating them. Per the germline V gene, CDR1 is SEHNR and CDR2 is FQNEAQ (reference sequence). The CDR3 runs 15 residues. CDR3 residues: CASSLQGLNTGELFF. The CDR3 DNA follows: TGTGCCAGCAGCTTACAGGGGTTGAACACCGGGGAGCTGTTTTTT.

The chain has TRBV10-3 and TRBJ2-7; D may be TRBD1 (6 bases). CDR1 is ENHRY and CDR2 is SYGVKD in the germline V gene. The CDR3 contains 15 residues. Trimming left V 4 bases short and J 4 bases short, with 17 bases between. This chain's CDR3 is CAISGVRDIPYEQYF. Here the CDR3 DNA reads TGTGCCATCAGTGGGGTCCGGGACATACCTTACGAGCAGTACTTC.

CDR3 nucleotide sequence: TGTGCCATCAGTGAGGCAGGGTATAGTATGCCCCAGCATTTT. Protein sequence: CAISEAGYSMPQHF. The chain is built from TRBV10-3 and TRBJ1-5, with D possibly being TRBD1 (5 bases). In germline, CDR1 is ENHRY, CDR2 SYGVKD. Trimming took off 2 bases at V and 9 bases at J, with 14 bases between the two ends. This CDR3 comprises 14 residues.

This clone was found once. The rearrangement links TRBV30 to TRBJ1-4, with D perhaps matching TRBD1 (5 bases). Per the germline V gene, CDR1 is GTSNPN and CDR2 is SVGIG (reference sequence). V lost 0 bases, J lost 10 bases, and 15 bases lay in between. The length of the CDR3 is 14 residues. CDR3 region: CAWSVWSVGGKLFF. The CDR3, as DNA: TGTGCCTGGAGTGTCTGGAGTGTCGGGGGAAAACTGTTTTTT.

This clone was seen once. The rearrangement links TRBV7-9 to TRBJ1-4; D is uncertain. Germline CDR1 reads SEHNR; CDR2 reads FQNEAQ (reference sequence). V dropped 5 bases and J dropped 8 bases, with 21 bases sitting between them. The CDR3 contains 16 residues. CDR3 in DNA: TGTGCCAGCAGCCTGACCCTGGGGAGGGTCGGGGAAAAACTGTTTTTT. It codes for CASSLTLGRVGEKLFF.

The chain carries TRBV5-1 and TRBJ2-7; 10 nucleotides align to TRBD2. Germline trimming cut 5 bases from V and 3 bases from J; bases unmatched to any gene: 8. Germline CDR1 is SGHRS and CDR2 is YFSETQ. The CDR3 contains 15 residues. CDR3 sequence reads: CASSATSGVNYEQYF. DNA for the CDR3: TGCGCCAGCAGTGCTACTAGCGGGGTAAACTACGAGCAGTACTTC.

The chain combines TRBV5-6 with TRBJ2-2; 8 nucleotides agree with TRBD2. Germline-derived CDR1 and CDR2 are SGHDT and YYEEEE. The CDR3 length is 17 residues. V trimming: 4 bases; J trimming: 4 bases; junction bases outside the gene matches: 12. Here the CDR3 DNA reads TGTGCCAGCAGCGGAGGTCCTTTACTAGCGGCCACCGGGGAGCTGTTTTTT. Translating it yields CASSGGPLLAATGELFF.

The rearrangement joins TRBV5-6 to TRBJ2-1, with D possibly TRBD1 on 5 matching bases. V gave up 4 bases and J gave up 4 bases, with 21 bases separating them. Germline values: CDR1 SGHDT, CDR2 YYEEEE. This CDR3 has 17 amino acids. The CDR3 nucleotides read TGTGCCAGCAGCCCGGACATCGGAGCCCCGGAATACAATGAGCAGTTCTTC. Protein product: CASSPDIGAPEYNEQFF.

As DNA, the CDR3 is TGTGCCAGCAGCTTAATAACAGATACGCAGTATTTT. Translation gives CASSLITDTQYF. V gene TRBV11-2 combines with J gene TRBJ2-3, with no clear D. The CDR3 is 12 amino acids. V was shortened by 2 bases and J by 3 bases, with 3 bases between the two germline ends. Germline V gives CDR1 SGHAT, CDR2 FQNNGV.

This clone appeared once. J is TRBJ2-5 and V is TRBV6-5; 8 nucleotides match TRBD2. Germline assignment: CDR1 MNHEY and CDR2 SVGAGI. This CDR3 has 14 residues. Losses at the gene ends were 6 bases for V and 4 bases for J; bases not matched to a gene: 7. The CDR3 DNA reads as TGTGCCAGCAGGCCCCCCGGGGGGGGAGAGACCCAGTACTTC. Translated: CASRPPGGGETQYF.

The chain uses TRBV6-5 and TRBJ1-2, with D possibly TRBD1 on 5 matching bases. Trimming took 4 bases from V and 4 from J, leaving 19 bases between them. Looked up from germline, CDR1 is MNHEY and CDR2 is SVGAGI. The CDR3 runs 16 residues. CDR3 protein: CASSSGREKYGYGYTF. CDR3 nucleotides: TGTGCCAGCAGTTCGGGCAGGGAAAAGTACGGCTATGGCTACACCTTC.

This clone was detected only once. The V call is TRBV6-6, the J call TRBJ2-1, with D unresolved. Deletions cut 7 bases from V and 0 bases from J, with 13 bases between. There are 15 residues in the CDR3. CDR1 and CDR2 (germline): MNHNY, SVGAGI (reference sequence). CDR3 protein: CASTEKISSYNEQFF. CDR3 coding DNA: TGTGCCAGCACCGAGAAAATTAGCTCCTACAATGAGCAGTTCTTC.

Here the CDR3 DNA reads TGTGCCAGCAGAAGACAGTCCAATCAGCCCCAGCATTTT. Its protein is CASRRQSNQPQHF. The chain recombines TRBV5-8 with TRBJ1-5; weak D call: TRBD1 (5 bases). V lost 5 bases and J lost 3, with 9 bases in between. Germline V gene data show CDR1 as SGHTS and CDR2 as YDEGEE. CDR3 length equals 13 residues.

V and J are TRBV5-4 and TRBJ1-1; D uncertain. Between the trimmed V and J ends, which lost 4 bases and 2 bases, there was a span of 12 bases. The V gene's germline CDR1 is SGHNT and CDR2 YYREEE (reference sequence). CDR3 length: 14 residues. The CDR3 loop reads CASSQGLGNTEAFF. The CDR3 coding sequence is TGTGCCAGCAGCCAAGGACTGGGAAACACTGAAGCTTTCTTT.

The rearrangement links TRBV6-1 to TRBJ1-5; 7 positions agree with TRBD1. The CDR3 consists of 15 residues. The germline V gene has CDR1 MNHNS and CDR2 SASEGT. The V and J ends lost 6 bases and 4 bases, in that order; junction bases with no gene match: 9. CDR3 bases: TGTGCCAGCAGAAATTCGGGACAGTTAAATCAGCCCCAGCATTTT. Its translation: CASRNSGQLNQPQHF.

This rearrangement joins TRBV27 to TRBJ2-5; the D gene is possibly TRBD2 (6 bases). TRBJ2-7 explains the end of the DNA better; the J call may be wrong. CDR1 is MNHEY, CDR2 SMNVEV, per germline (reference sequence). CDR3 length: 14 residues. The DNA of the CDR3 is TGTGCCAGCAGTCCTCGGGGGAGATCCTACGAGCAGTACTTC. Amino acid sequence: CASSPRGRSYEQYF.

The chain combines TRBV7-9 with TRBJ1-6; maybe TRBD1 (6 bases). Trimming left V 1 base short and J 6 bases short, with 7 bases between. The germline V gene has CDR1 SEHNR and CDR2 FQNEAQ (reference sequence). The CDR3 has 14 amino acids. The CDR3 DNA reads TGTGCCAGCAGCTTAGGACAGGTTAATTCACCCCTCCACTTT. Translated, it gives CASSLGQVNSPLHF.

This clone has a handful of counts. This rearrangement joins TRBV19 to TRBJ2-1, with TRBD2 matching over 9 bases. The CDR3 is 19 residues long. The V segment lost 1 base and the J segment 0 bases; nucleotides outside the gene matches: 10. Germline V gene data show CDR1 as LNHDA and CDR2 as SQIVND (reference sequence). In DNA form, the CDR3 reads TGTGCCAGTAGTATAGTAGGAGCGGGGGGCCGTAGCTCCTACAATGAGCAGTTCTTC. It yields the protein CASSIVGAGGRSSYNEQFF.

This clone was seen a handful of times. For the CDR3, the DNA is TGTGCCAGCAGTTTAGCAGGGAATAGCAATCAGCCCCAGCATTTT. It specifies CASSLAGNSNQPQHF. The chain links TRBV28 to TRBJ1-5, with D perhaps matching TRBD1 (5 bases). V was clipped by 2 bases and J by 0 bases, with 8 bases between them. The CDR3 is 15 amino acids. Per germline, CDR1 MDHEN and CDR2 SYDVKM.